This T cell receptor (beta chain) stems from a study of glioma-infiltrating T cells. Findings and caveats of the study: Only very few CDR3 sequences appeared in both tissue and blood. Gliomas, especially low-grade, showed above-expected tissue-blood divergence; non-neoplastic patients showed below.

Trimming cost V 4 bases and J 2 bases; bases outside gene matches: 2. CDR3 length equals 14 residues. Note on this clonotype: As yet, its antigen is unknown.

Using RNA template, CDR3s of TCR alpha and beta were amplified with iRepertoire arm-PCR. Input was about 100-450 ng of tissue mRNA or PBMC total RNA. TCRdb fed the multiplex PCR reads into MiXCR, producing one record per CDR3 protein. The profile shows roughly 190,000 distinct CDR3 sequences, approximately 30% of them singletons. The sample consisted of glioma tissue, nonneoplastic brain tissue, or PBMCs (not recorded which). The TCR comes from a human donor with low-grade glioma or glioblastoma, undergoing nonglioma brain surgery, or in good health (not recorded which). The chain recombines TRBV12-3 or TRBV12-4 with TRBJ2-3; 8 bases map to TRBD2. The CDR3 region is CASSYSGNTDTQYF. CDR3 nucleotide sequence: TGTGCCAGCAGTTATAGCGGGAACACAGATACGCAGTATTTT.